This TCR beta chain was found in a study of low-dose radiotherapy and immunotherapy resistance in tumors. As for the study in general: Every 2 weeks, cohort 1 got 0.5 Gy, reaching 6.5 Gy to the planning target volume. Each patient was administered nivolumab intravenously at 240 mg, which was a flat dose, every two weeks, along with intravenous ipilimumab at 1 mg/kg every six weeks.

Both TCRalpha and TCRbeta chains were reverse transcribed with V-gene-specific primers. Both a constant-region primer and a V-primer adapter served to amplify TCRs across roughly 20 PCR cycles. TCRdb reprocessed the reads with MiXCR, giving one entry per CDR3 protein. The sample consists of some 16,000 distinct CDR3 sequences, around three quarters of them appearing once. Trimming took off 4 bases at V and 0 bases at J, with 13 bases between the two ends. The CDR3 is 15 residues long. The germline CDR1 and CDR2 sequences are SQVTM and ANQGSEA. Advanced solid tumors lacking tumor-infiltrating lymphocytes were present in eligible patients.

The rearrangement joins TRBV29-1 to TRBJ2-4; tentatively, D is TRBD1 or TRBD2 (5 bases each). This receptor was taken from a human donor with advanced metastatic prostate, ovarian, gallbladder or colorectal cancer (not recorded which). This table probably holds off-target reads from a library built for another chain. This CDR3 is CSVGLGDLAKNIQYF. The DNA of the CDR3 is TGCAGCGTTGGTCTGGGGGACCTAGCCAAAAACATTCAGTACTTC.